Below are 21 T cell receptor beta chains sequenced from a single sample in a study of T cells after yellow fever vaccination. TCRdb ran MiXCR on the 5' RACE reads and lists one entry per CDR3 protein. The sample yields around 400,000 distinct CDR3 sequences, around a tenth seen once. The sample in question was PBMCs, obtained on the day of the first yellow fever vaccination. The receptors come from a man between 18 and 29 years old who received the YFV17D yellow fever vaccine.

The chain has TRBV6-1 and TRBJ1-5, with 9 positions matching TRBD1. This CDR3 comprises 15 residues. Looked up from germline, CDR1 is MNHNS and CDR2 is SASEGT. The J segment lost 1 base and the V segment lost 4 bases, leaving 2 bases of the junction unmatched. The CDR3 loop reads CASSATGGSNQPQHF. The CDR3 DNA is TGTGCCAGCAGTGCGACAGGGGGGAGCAATCAGCCCCAGCATTTT.

Only a few counts were recorded for this clonotype. The chain is built from TRBV7-8 and TRBJ1-6; possibly TRBD1 for D (6 bases). With 2 bases removed from V and 9 bases from J, the gap between germline ends came to 11 bases. Looked up from germline, CDR1 is SGHVS and CDR2 is FQNEAQ. This CDR3 is 14 amino acids long. The chain's CDR3 is CASSLRGMSSPLHF. In DNA, the CDR3 is TGTGCCAGCAGCTTAAGGGGGATGAGTTCACCCCTCCACTTT.

The table lists this clonotype with many counts. The chain is built from TRBV18 and TRBJ1-5, with D hard to call. Germline CDR1 is KGHSH and CDR2 is LQKENI. The germline V and J ends were trimmed by 3 bases and 0 bases, with 12 bases remaining between them. This CDR3 has 16 amino acids. This chain's CDR3 is CASSPVSVYSNQPQHF. CDR3 DNA: TGTGCCAGCTCACCGGTGTCAGTCTATAGCAATCAGCCCCAGCATTTT.

This clonotype came up many times. The rearrangement links TRBV24-1 to TRBJ2-1, with D perhaps assigned TRBD1 or TRBD2 (5 bases each). Deletions cut 9 bases from V and 0 bases from J, with 11 bases between. The CDR3 sequence is 14 residues long. Germline lookup yields CDR1 KGHDR and CDR2 SFDVKD. The CDR3 DNA is TGTGCCACCGGGGACCGCAGCTCCTACAATGAGCAGTTCTTC. Amino acids: CATGDRSSYNEQFF.

This clonotype was observed a handful of times. The CDR3 region has the DNA TGTGCCAGCAGCGTTACAGGGGGCTATGGCTACACCTTC. Translated, it gives CASSVTGGYGYTF. This chain links TRBV11-3 with TRBJ1-2; 8 nucleotides line up with TRBD1. Germline V lookup: CDR1 SGHNT, CDR2 YENEEA. This CDR3 region has 13 residues. Germline trimming cut 5 bases from V and 4 bases from J; bases unmatched to any gene: 3.

This clonotype was observed a few times. The rearrangement links TRBV19 to TRBJ2-2; perhaps D is TRBD1 or TRBD2 (6 bases each). Per germline, CDR1 LNHDA and CDR2 SQIVND (reference sequence). Trimming left V 7 bases short and J 6 bases short, with 18 bases between. The CDR3 totals 15 residues. CDR3 in DNA: TGTGCCAGTATAAAGCTAGGAGGGGGTGCCGGGGAGCTGTTTTTT. This sequence encodes CASIKLGGGAGELFF.

V usage is TRBV6-2 or TRBV6-3 and J usage is TRBJ1-1; D gene ambiguous. Germline V lookup: CDR1 MNHEY, CDR2 SVGEGT. V was trimmed by 6 bases and J by 2 bases, leaving 16 bases between them. The CDR3 runs 15 residues. CDR3 region: CASRFRDGVNTEAFF. In nucleotides, the CDR3 is TGTGCCAGCAGATTTCGGGATGGAGTAAACACTGAAGCTTTCTTT.

The J gene is TRBJ1-1, the V gene TRBV2; 7 bases are shared with TRBD1. This CDR3 comprises 13 residues. Germline CDR1 and CDR2: SNHLY and FYNNEI. The CDR3: CTCRGTDNTEAFF. The CDR3 DNA reads as TGTACCTGCAGGGGGACAGATAACACTGAAGCTTTCTTT. The full variable domain, completed using reference TRBV2 and TRBJ1-1, is EPEVTQTPSHQVTQMGQEVILRCVPISNHLYFYWYRQILGQKVEFLVSFYNNEISEKSEIFDDQFSVERPDGSNFTLKIRSTKLEDSAMYFCTCRGTDNTEAFFGQGTRLTVV.

CDR3 sequence (DNA): TGTGCCAGCAGCTCCCGGCCTCCGAGCCCTGTGAACCAAGAGACCCAGTACTTC. Translated: CASSSRPPSPVNQETQYF. J is TRBJ2-5 and V is TRBV14, with D uncertain. CDR3 length: 18 amino acids. The V gene's germline CDR1 is SGHDN and CDR2 FVKESK. V dropped 5 bases and J dropped 0 bases, with 22 bases sitting between them.

The V gene is TRBV6-2 or TRBV6-3, the J gene TRBJ1-5, with D uncertain. Per germline, CDR1 MNHEY and CDR2 SVGEGT. The CDR3 contains 13 residues. With 8 bases removed from V and 7 bases from J, the gap between germline ends came to 15 bases. The CDR3 bases are TGTGCCAGCGGCCTAACGGAAGTCCAGCCCCAGCATTTT. Translation: CASGLTEVQPQHF.

This clonotype has only a few counts. This chain joins TRBV20-1 and TRBJ1-1; 9 bases are a match to TRBD1. V gave up 6 bases and J gave up 1 base; unmatched junction bases: 9. From germline, CDR1 is DFQATT and CDR2 SNEGSKA (reference sequence). The CDR3 spans 15 residues. Written as DNA, the CDR3 is TGCAGTGCCCCGATCGGACAGGGGAGGAACACTGAAGCTTTCTTT. Protein sequence: CSAPIGQGRNTEAFF.

This clonotype was seen at least ten times. V and J are TRBV7-2 and TRBJ2-5, with TRBD2 identical over 7 bases. The junction had 0 bases not matched to a gene; V was cut back by 3 bases and J by 5 bases. In germline, CDR1 is SGHTA, CDR2 FQGNSA. CDR3 length: 12 amino acids. CDR3 nucleotides: TGTGCCAGCAGCTTTAGCGGGGAGACCCAGTACTTC. Amino acids: CASSFSGETQYF.

The V call is TRBV28, the J call TRBJ2-3, with D possibly being TRBD2 (7 bases). The CDR3 spans 16 residues. The germline V gene encodes CDR1 MDHEN and CDR2 SYDVKM. Trimming cost V 3 bases and J 5 bases, with 18 bases left between them. The CDR3 loop is CASSFWIEGGQDTQYF. DNA of the CDR3: TGTGCCAGCAGTTTTTGGATAGAGGGGGGGCAAGATACGCAGTATTTT.

This clonotype was counted only a few times. CDR3 sequence reads: CASSYMPAGSSYEQYF. The CDR3 bases are TGTGCCAGCAGTTACATGCCGGCAGGGAGCTCCTACGAGCAGTACTTC. V is TRBV6-2 or TRBV6-3 and J is TRBJ2-7; the D call may be TRBD1 or TRBD2 (5 bases each). In germline, CDR1 is MNHEY, CDR2 SVGEGT. Trimming took off 2 bases at V and 0 bases at J, with 14 bases between the two ends. This CDR3 is 16 amino acids long.

The chain employs TRBV4-2 and TRBJ2-2, with 8 bases that match TRBD2. The CDR3 sequence is 19 residues long. Trimming at V came to 1 base and at J to 6 bases, leaving 16 bases not matched to a gene. CDR1 and CDR2 from the germline V gene are LGHNA and YNFKEQ. CDR3 nucleotide sequence: TGTGCCAGCAGCCAAGGCGGGACGGGACTAGGTTCGTTCCCCGGGGAGCTGTTTTTT. The encoded protein is CASSQGGTGLGSFPGELFF.

This clonotype was counted between two and nine times. The genes are TRBV5-1 and TRBJ2-7; weak D call: TRBD1 (6 bases). The CDR3 consists of 15 residues. Trimming cost V 5 bases and J 0 bases, with 15 bases left between them. Per germline, CDR1 SGHRS and CDR2 YFSETQ. CDR3 protein: CASRQGPSPSYEQYF. In DNA form, the CDR3 reads TGCGCCAGCAGACAGGGCCCTAGCCCCTCCTACGAGCAGTACTTC.

This clonotype appeared many times. The V and J genes are TRBV7-9 and TRBJ1-4; D is perhaps TRBD1 (5 bases). Germline loops: CDR1 SEHNR, CDR2 FQNEAQ (reference sequence). Trimming cost V 3 bases and J 3 bases, with 8 bases left between them. This CDR3 is built from 14 residues. The CDR3 spells CASSLGVANEKLFF. The CDR3 coding sequence is TGTGCCAGCAGCTTGGGGGTAGCTAATGAAAAACTGTTTTTT. The complete variable domain, with remaining parts taken from reference TRBV7-9 and TRBJ1-4, reads DTGVSQNPRHKITKRGQNVTFRCDPISEHNRLYWYRQTLGQGPEFLTYFQNEAQLEKSRLLSDRFSAERPKGSFSTLEIQRTEQGDSAMYLCASSLGVANEKLFFGSGTQLSVL.

V usage is TRBV30 and J usage is TRBJ1-1, with TRBD1 as a possible D gene (5 bases). CDR1 GTSNPN and CDR2 SVGIG come from the germline V gene (reference sequence). V lost 3 bases, J lost 2 bases, and 10 bases lay in between. The CDR3 is 13 residues long. The CDR3 DNA sequence: TGTGCCTGGAGCGGGACGGTAAACACTGAAGCTTTCTTT. As protein: CAWSGTVNTEAFF.

This clonotype was picked up a small number of times. The chain combines TRBV7-2 with TRBJ2-4; D might be TRBD2 (6 bases). V shed 6 bases and J shed 0 bases, with 18 bases lying between them. The CDR3 extends over 17 amino acids. Per germline, CDR1 SGHTA and CDR2 FQGNSA. CDR3 coding DNA: TGTGCCAGCAGTTTGGGTCGGGGGAATCTAGCCAAAAACATTCAGTACTTC. Amino acids: CASSLGRGNLAKNIQYF.

This rearrangement joins TRBV29-1 to TRBJ2-5, with a possible D match to TRBD2 (6 bases). The CDR3 has 13 amino acids. V shed 5 bases and J shed 5 bases, with 15 bases lying between them. Looked up from germline, CDR1 is SQVTM and CDR2 is ANQGSEA. The DNA for the CDR3 is TGCAGCGTTTCCCGGGACTGGGGGGAGACCCAGTACTTC. This codes for CSVSRDWGETQYF.

The DNA for the CDR3 is TGTGCCAGCAGCCCACCTCCGGGGCTTCTAAATGAGCAGTTCTTC. This translates into CASSPPPGLLNEQFF. The chain combines TRBV7-3 with TRBJ2-1; perhaps D is TRBD1 or TRBD2 (5 bases each). Deletions cut 5 bases from V and 7 bases from J, with 18 bases between. The germline CDR1 and CDR2 sequences are SGHTA and FQGTGA. This CDR3 is built from 15 residues.